Presented here are 24 T cell receptor beta chains from one specimen sequenced in a study of blood T cell repertoires in COVID-19. Repertoires were generated with immunoSEQ multiplex PCR, while TCRdb's copy carries only in-frame clones and drops some. The sample lists under 200,000 clones, around 80% occurring once. The sequenced material came from PBMCs or T cells enriched from blood (not recorded which). Every receptor here comes from a woman aged 55-69 years who had recovered from COVID-19.

V is TRBV14 and J is TRBJ1-4; D gene unclear. Per the germline V gene, CDR1 is SGHDN and CDR2 is FVKESK. V lost 0 bases to trimming and J lost 3 bases, with 14 bases between them. This CDR3 region has 17 residues. CDR3 nucleotide sequence: TGTGCCAGCAGCCAAGAGGCCCCGGGTGCGGCTAATGAAAAACTGTTTTTT. Its translation: CASSQEAPGAANEKLFF.

The V gene is TRBV5-1, the J gene TRBJ2-3; tentative D call: TRBD2 (6 bases). The CDR3 consists of 16 residues. Trimming left V 4 bases short and J 4 bases short, with 19 bases between. Germline CDR1 is SGHRS and CDR2 is YFSETQ. CDR3 residues: CASSLTRGLGSDTQYF. The CDR3 DNA follows: TGCGCCAGCAGCCTGACTAGGGGACTTGGGTCAGATACGCAGTATTTT.

This chain uses TRBV28 with TRBJ1-6; D unclear. Germline assignment: CDR1 MDHEN and CDR2 SYDVKM. The CDR3 sequence is 12 residues long. V gave up 6 bases and J gave up 8 bases, with 8 bases separating them. The CDR3 DNA reads as TGTGCCAGCAGACTACGGGATTCACCCCTCCACTTT. Its translation: CASRLRDSPLHF.

This rearrangement joins TRBV10-3 to TRBJ2-3, with a tentative D call TRBD1 (5 bases). This CDR3 is 13 amino acids long. Between the trimmed V and J ends, which lost 4 bases and 3 bases, there was a span of 8 bases. Germline CDR1 reads ENHRY; CDR2 reads SYGVKD. CDR3 region: CAISGRVTDTQYF. The CDR3 coding sequence is TGTGCCATCAGTGGCAGGGTAACAGATACGCAGTATTTT.

The J gene is TRBJ1-1, the V gene TRBV5-8; the match to TRBD1 covers 8 bases. The CDR3 sequence is 14 residues long. V lost 2 bases and J lost 4; bases outside the gene matches: 4. CDR1 is SGHTS and CDR2 is YDEGEE in the germline V gene. CDR3 nucleotide sequence: TGTGCCAGCAGCTTAGGACAGGGTCGCACTGAAGCTTTCTTT. Translation gives CASSLGQGRTEAFF.

The genes are TRBV3-1 (or the pseudogene TRBV3-2) and TRBJ1-1, with a tentative D call TRBD1 (6 bases). This CDR3 has 14 amino acids. Germline V gives CDR1 LGHDT, CDR2 YNNKEL (reference sequence). Trimming removed 1 base at V and 4 bases at J, with 10 bases between. CDR3 sequence reads: CASSQVGGATEAFF. The CDR3, as DNA: TGTGCCAGCAGCCAAGTGGGGGGGGCCACTGAAGCTTTCTTT.

This chain links TRBV27 with TRBJ2-7, with a possible D match to TRBD2 (5 bases). Germline lookup yields CDR1 MNHEY and CDR2 SMNVEV (reference sequence). V lost 4 bases, J lost 4 bases, and 11 bases lay in between. The length of the CDR3 is 13 residues. CDR3 in amino acids: CASSWRLGYEQYF. CDR3 coding DNA: TGTGCCAGCAGTTGGAGGCTAGGGTACGAGCAGTACTTC.

This clone showed up just a few times. The rearrangement joins TRBV7-9 to TRBJ2-1; no clear D gene. This CDR3 is 11 amino acids long. CDR1 SEHNR and CDR2 FQNEAQ come from the germline V gene (reference sequence). The V gene lost 3 bases and the J gene lost 7 bases, with 4 bases spanning the gap. CDR3 bases: TGTGCCAGCAGCTTCCAGAATGAGCAGTTCTTC. Translated, it gives CASSFQNEQFF.

The chain uses TRBV25-1 and TRBJ1-1; 7 nucleotides align to TRBD1. The CDR3 covers 15 residues. Germline V gene lookup returns CDR1 MGHDK and CDR2 SYGVNS. Losses at the gene ends were 6 bases for V and 1 base for J; bases not matched to a gene: 8. The CDR3 region is CASRQTGFGNTEAFF. The CDR3 nucleotides are TGTGCCAGCAGACAGACAGGGTTCGGGAACACTGAAGCTTTCTTT.

V usage is TRBV3-1 (or the pseudogene TRBV3-2) and J usage is TRBJ1-4; D possibly corresponds to TRBD1 (5 bases). V was trimmed by 4 bases and J by 3 bases, leaving 12 bases between them. The CDR3 loop spans 15 amino acids. Germline V gene lookup returns CDR1 LGHDT and CDR2 YNNKEL (reference sequence). DNA of the CDR3: TGTGCCAGCAGCCCTCGTCAGGGATCTAATGAAAAACTGTTTTTT. Translation: CASSPRQGSNEKLFF.

The gene calls are TRBV18 and TRBJ1-2; D remains ambiguous. There are 13 residues in the CDR3. Trimming took off 2 bases at V and 1 base at J, with 5 bases between the two ends. The germline V gene encodes CDR1 KGHSH and CDR2 LQKENI. In nucleotides, the CDR3 is TGTGCCAGCTCACCAGAGGTTAACTATGGCTACACCTTC. Translation: CASSPEVNYGYTF. Based on the CDR3 plus reference TRBV18 and TRBJ1-2, the full variable domain is NAGVMQNPRHLVRRRGQEARLRCSPMKGHSHVYWYRQLPEEGLKFMVYLQKENIIDESGMPKERFSAEFPKEGPSILRIQQVVRGDSAAYFCASSPEVNYGYTFGSGTRLTVV.

J is TRBJ1-1 and V is TRBV28; tentatively, D is TRBD1 (5 bases). V lost 4 bases and J 0 bases, leaving 6 bases between the germline ends. The V gene's germline CDR1 is MDHEN and CDR2 SYDVKM. The CDR3 spans 13 residues. CDR3 bases: TGTGCCAGCAGTTCAGGGATGAACACTGAAGCTTTCTTT. Translated, it gives CASSSGMNTEAFF.

The J gene is TRBJ2-1, the V gene TRBV7-9; 10 nucleotides match TRBD2. V was pared by 2 bases and J by 6 bases, with 4 bases of the junction left unmatched. CDR1 and CDR2 from the germline V gene are SEHNR and FQNEAQ (reference sequence). The CDR3 is 15 amino acids. CDR3 sequence (DNA): TGTGCCAGCAGCTTACTAGCGGGAGTATTCAATGAGCAGTTCTTC. Translating it yields CASSLLAGVFNEQFF.

The chain couples TRBV10-3 to TRBJ1-2, with TRBD1 as a possible D gene (5 bases). V lost 8 bases and J 6 bases, leaving 10 bases between the germline ends. This CDR3 region has 11 residues. The germline gives CDR1 ENHRY, CDR2 SYGVKD. The CDR3 DNA sequence: TGTGCCATCGGGGGGGTGAATGGCTACACCTTC. Protein product: CAIGGVNGYTF.

V is TRBV5-6 and J is TRBJ2-2; a possible D gene is TRBD2 (5 bases). This CDR3 comprises 14 residues. The ends were cut back, 4 bases at V and 2 bases at J, with 9 bases in the middle. The germline V gene encodes CDR1 SGHDT and CDR2 YYEEEE. The CDR3 protein is CASSTTRNTGELFF. The DNA for the CDR3 is TGTGCCAGCAGCACAACTAGAAACACCGGGGAGCTGTTTTTT.

The chain recombines TRBV21-1 with TRBJ1-2; the D call in the table, TRBD1, was not verified against the DNA. TRBV21-1 constitutes a pseudogene. This CDR3 has 15 amino acids. CDR3 loop: CASSKTGTGTGGYTF. CDR3 coding DNA: TGTGCCAGCAGCAAAACGGGTACAGGGACGGGTGGCTACACCTTC.

The rearrangement links TRBV5-1 to TRBJ1-1; perhaps TRBD1 as D (5 bases). This CDR3 spans 14 amino acids. Trimming left V 1 base short and J 3 bases short, with 10 bases between. Germline CDR1 SGHRS, CDR2 YFSETQ. Here the CDR3 DNA reads TGCGCCAGCAGCTTGAAAGGGGATGACACTGAAGCTTTCTTT. Protein: CASSLKGDDTEAFF.

The genes are TRBV29-1 and TRBJ1-2; no definite D call. CDR1 is SQVTM, CDR2 ANQGSEA, per germline. The V gene lost 4 bases and the J gene lost 3 bases, with 12 bases spanning the gap. The CDR3 is 13 amino acids. The CDR3 loop is CSVVRGTDYGYTF. CDR3 DNA sequence: TGCAGCGTTGTTCGGGGAACGGACTATGGCTACACCTTC.

This chain uses TRBV7-3 with TRBJ2-5, with D possibly matching TRBD2 (6 bases). The CDR3 totals 13 residues. Germline CDR1 and CDR2: SGHTA and FQGTGA. V lost 1 base, J lost 3 bases, and 6 bases lay in between. DNA of the CDR3: TGTGCCAGCAGCTTAATAGCGGAAGAGACCCAGTACTTC. Its protein product is CASSLIAEETQYF. The full variable domain, rest sourced from reference TRBV7-3 and TRBJ2-5, is GAGVSQTPSNKVTEKGKYVELRCDPISGHTALYWYRQSLGQGPEFLIYFQGTGAADDSGLPNDRFFAVRPEGSVSTLKIQRTERGDSAVYLCASSLIAEETQYFGPGTRLLVL.

The V call is TRBV4-2, the J call TRBJ1-1; 8 nucleotides agree with TRBD1. Germline loops: CDR1 LGHNA, CDR2 YNFKEQ. The CDR3 is made up of 15 amino acids. Unmatched junction bases numbered 1, after V lost 1 base and J lost 0 bases. CDR3 in amino acids: CASSQGQGMNTEAFF. For the CDR3, the DNA is TGTGCCAGCAGCCAAGGACAGGGGATGAACACTGAAGCTTTCTTT.

This chain uses TRBV9 with TRBJ1-3, with D perhaps matching TRBD1 (6 bases). The CDR3 runs 14 residues. V dropped 2 bases and J dropped 8 bases, with 14 bases sitting between them. Germline CDR1 and CDR2: SGDLS and YYNGEE. DNA of the CDR3: TGTGCCAGCAGCGTGGCAGGGGCGGGTGACACCATATATTTT. It translates to CASSVAGAGDTIYF.

This clone was picked up one time. The CDR3 coding sequence is TGCGCCAGCAGCGTCAGGCCGGGACTACAAGAGACCCAGTACTTC. It is translated as CASSVRPGLQETQYF. V is TRBV4-1 and J is TRBJ2-5; 7 bases align to TRBD2. The CDR3 length is 15 residues. J was trimmed by 2 bases and V by 5 bases; bases with no gene match: 8. Germline lookup yields CDR1 MGHRA and CDR2 YSYEKL.

This sequence joins TRBV5-8 and TRBJ2-2, with a weak D call TRBD1 (5 bases). V was pared by 2 bases and J by 5 bases, with 13 bases between. CDR1 SGHTS and CDR2 YDEGEE come from the germline V gene. The CDR3 has 15 amino acids. The CDR3 here is CASSFTPRGTGELFF. As DNA, the CDR3 is TGTGCCAGCAGCTTTACTCCTAGGGGTACCGGGGAGCTGTTTTTT.

The rearrangement joins TRBV7-8 to TRBJ2-2; D is possibly TRBD2 (6 bases). Germline V CDR1 and CDR2: SGHVS, FQNEAQ. The CDR3 runs to 16 residues. V lost 1 base, J lost 0 bases, and 9 bases lay in between. CDR3 sequence (DNA): TGTGCCAGCAGCTTAGTTCGCGGGGCGAACACCGGGGAGCTGTTTTTT. It yields the protein CASSLVRGANTGELFF.